The 23 T cell receptor beta chains below all came from one sample that was sequenced in a study. TCRdb independently ran MiXCR on the 5' RACE reads; one entry per CDR3 protein. Counted here are 40,000 to 65,000 distinct CDR3 sequences, around 25% occurring once; the ten biggest clones make up 2.5% to 4%. Sequenced sample: tumor-infiltrating naive CD4+ T cells sorted from the breast tumor. The subset was: naive CD4+ T cells, CD4+CD45RA+CD25-. Receptors were obtained from a female donor with breast cancer.

The chain links TRBV12-3 or TRBV12-4 to TRBJ1-2, with D perhaps matching TRBD1 (6 bases). The ends were cut back, 1 base at V and 4 bases at J, with 10 bases in the middle. The CDR3 spans 14 residues. The chain's CDR3 is CASSLEGGLYGYTF. The CDR3, as DNA: TGTGCCAGCAGTTTAGAGGGGGGCCTCTATGGCTACACCTTC.

This clonotype was detected only a few times. The genes are TRBV12-3 or TRBV12-4 and TRBJ2-5, with no clear D. The CDR3 is made up of 14 amino acids. Trimming left V 3 bases short and J 5 bases short, with 13 bases between. Here the CDR3 reads CASSFFSTTETQYF. The DNA of the CDR3 is TGTGCCAGCAGTTTTTTTTCGACAACTGAGACCCAGTACTTC.

The V and J genes are TRBV6-1 and TRBJ1-2; D remains ambiguous. CDR1 and CDR2 from the germline V gene are MNHNS and SASEGT. The CDR3 length is 16 residues. V lost 4 bases to trimming and J lost 4 bases, with 19 bases between them. CDR3 coding DNA: TGTGCCAGCAGTGCCCGGACGTTCTCAGTGGGCTATGGCTACACCTTC. Translating it yields CASSARTFSVGYGYTF.

This clonotype has only one observation. One end of the junction does not line up with germline, which may come from a read error. The chain uses TRBV20-1 and TRBJ1-1, with 8 bases aligning to TRBD1. Per germline, CDR1 DFQATT and CDR2 SNEGSKA (reference sequence). CDR3 length: 17 amino acids. CDR3 nucleotides: TGCAGTGCTAGAGACGGCCCAGGGGGCCGGGCGAACACTGACGCTTTCTTT. Translated, it gives CSARDGPGGRANTDAFF.

This chain connects TRBV11-2 to TRBJ2-3, with D perhaps matching TRBD2 (5 bases). CDR1 is SGHAT, CDR2 FQNNGV, per germline. Trimming removed 5 bases at V and 0 bases at J, with 15 bases between. The CDR3 loop spans 16 amino acids. CDR3 region: CASSRRVTESTDTQYF. CDR3 coding DNA: TGTGCCAGCAGCCGGCGGGTGACGGAGAGCACAGATACGCAGTATTTT.

This clonotype was recorded a few times. J is TRBJ2-2 and V is TRBV6-6; 8 bases map to TRBD2. There are 16 residues in the CDR3. CDR1 MNHNY and CDR2 SVGAGI come from the germline V gene (reference sequence). J gave up 1 base and V 8 bases, and 9 bases lay outside the gene matches. The CDR3 sequence: CASFRALAENTGELFF. The CDR3 nucleotides read TGTGCCAGCTTCAGGGCACTAGCGGAGAACACCGGGGAGCTGTTTTTT.

This clonotype was counted only a few times. The chain recombines TRBV4-1 with TRBJ2-2, with D perhaps TRBD2 (6 bases). This CDR3 has 17 residues. V shed 3 bases and J shed 7 bases, with 21 bases lying between them. Germline CDR1 reads MGHRA; CDR2 reads YSYEKL. CDR3 sequence: CASSHPLEVGGDGELFF. For the CDR3, the DNA is TGCGCCAGCAGCCACCCCCTGGAGGTGGGGGGAGACGGGGAGCTGTTTTTT.

The J gene is TRBJ2-2, the V gene TRBV7-2, with D perhaps matching TRBD2 (5 bases). Germline lookup yields CDR1 SGHTA and CDR2 FQGNSA. V gave up 6 bases and J gave up 6 bases, with 8 bases separating them. The CDR3 covers 12 residues. In nucleotides, the CDR3 is TGTGCCAGCAGAGGAGGTGCCGGGGAGCTGTTTTTT. Protein: CASRGGAGELFF.

The table lists this clonotype with a few counts. J is TRBJ2-5 and V is TRBV12-3 or TRBV12-4; perhaps TRBD1 as D (6 bases). V lost 8 bases to trimming and J lost 0 bases, with 16 bases between them. This CDR3 is built from 15 residues. Written as DNA, the CDR3 is TGTGCCAGCCAGATAGGACAGCTAAACCAAGAGACCCAGTACTTC. It translates to CASQIGQLNQETQYF.

As to this clonotype: This could be a read error, since a much larger clone is one nucleotide away. CDR3 coding DNA: TGTGCCAGCAGCCTACGGGCGGGGCCGGCAGATACGCAGTATTTT. Translation gives CASSLRAGPADTQYF. The chain has TRBV7-2 and TRBJ2-3, with a possible D match to TRBD2 (6 bases). CDR1 and CDR2 from the germline V gene are SGHTA and FQGNSA. Between the trimmed V and J ends, which lost 5 bases and 4 bases, there was a span of 16 bases. CDR3 size: 15 residues.

The genes are TRBV7-6 and TRBJ2-5; 9 nucleotides align to TRBD1. J lost 1 base, V lost 5 bases, and 8 bases had no gene match. Germline CDR1 is SGHVS and CDR2 is FNYEAQ. This CDR3 is 16 amino acids long. CDR3 nucleotide sequence: TGTGCCAGCAGCCCTCGGACAGGGGCGATCCAAGAGACCCAGTACTTC. Its protein is CASSPRTGAIQETQYF.

This clonotype was seen more than once but under ten times. V and J are TRBV5-1 and TRBJ2-3; the D gene is possibly TRBD2 (6 bases). Germline CDR1 SGHRS, CDR2 YFSETQ. Trimming cost V 0 bases and J 1 base, with 12 bases left between them. The CDR3 consists of 16 residues. CDR3 sequence: CASSLAGASGTDTQYF. DNA of the CDR3: TGCGCCAGCAGCTTGGCCGGGGCTAGCGGCACAGATACGCAGTATTTT.

This chain uses TRBV5-1 with TRBJ2-1, with 8 nucleotides matching TRBD2. The CDR3 is 16 residues long. The V segment lost 3 bases and the J segment 4 bases; nucleotides outside the gene matches: 9. Germline CDR1 reads SGHRS; CDR2 reads YFSETQ. CDR3 residues: CASSSGGTRLYNEQFF. CDR3 bases: TGCGCCAGCAGCTCCGGGGGGACTAGATTATACAATGAGCAGTTCTTC.

The V call is TRBV6-1, the J call TRBJ2-2, with D unclear. V lost 2 bases and J lost 0, with 13 bases in between. This CDR3 contains 17 residues. Germline assignment: CDR1 MNHNS and CDR2 SASEGT. The CDR3, as DNA: TGTGCCAGCAGTGAACAAGCCAACAGCCCGAACACCGGGGAGCTGTTTTTT. It encodes CASSEQANSPNTGELFF.

The chain uses TRBV7-8 and TRBJ2-7; D is undetermined. Germline CDR1 reads SGHVS; CDR2 reads FQNEAQ. V lost 4 bases, J lost 3 bases, and 19 bases lay in between. CDR3 length: 16 amino acids. CDR3 region: CASSSPRWPGFYEQYF. The CDR3 bases are TGTGCCAGCAGCTCCCCCCGATGGCCGGGCTTCTACGAGCAGTACTTC. The whole variable domain, remainder taken from reference TRBV7-8 and TRBJ2-7, is GAGVSQSPRYKVAKRGQDVALRCDPISGHVSLFWYQQALGQGPEFLTYFQNEAQLDKSGLPSDRFFAERPEGSVSTLKIQRTQQEDSAVYLCASSSPRWPGFYEQYFGPGTRLTVT.

V gene TRBV12-3 or TRBV12-4 combines with J gene TRBJ1-2, with D hard to call. With 3 bases removed from V and 2 bases from J, the gap between germline ends came to 7 bases. The CDR3 length is 13 residues. For the CDR3, the DNA is TGTGCCAGCAGTTTCCAGTACAACTATGGCTACACCTTC. As protein: CASSFQYNYGYTF.

This chain connects TRBV6-2 or TRBV6-3 to TRBJ2-5; 7 bases match TRBD1. Per the germline V gene, CDR1 is MNHEY and CDR2 is SVGEGT. The CDR3 is 13 amino acids. V was pared by 5 bases and J by 7 bases, with 7 bases of the junction left unmatched. The CDR3: CASSPTGQGTQYF. CDR3 sequence (DNA): TGTGCCAGCAGTCCGACAGGGCAGGGGACCCAGTACTTC.

In the case of this clonotype: One junction end does not reproduce the germline sequence, and a read error may be involved. V is TRBV7-9 and J is TRBJ1-3; D perhaps matches TRBD1 (5 bases). From germline, CDR1 is SEHNR and CDR2 FQNEAQ (reference sequence). This CDR3 is built from 13 residues. CDR3 bases: TGTACCAGCAGCTTTCTGGGGGATCACACCATATATTTT. It translates to CTSSFLGDHTIYF.

This clonotype came up a few times. This chain links TRBV6-2 or TRBV6-3 with TRBJ1-5, with D maybe TRBD1 (5 bases). The CDR3 length is 13 residues. CDR1 and CDR2 from the germline V gene are MNHEY and SVGEGT. Trimming cost V 4 bases and J 7 bases, with 11 bases left between them. The CDR3 nucleotides are TGTGCCAGCAGTTTGGCCCGGGGGCAGCCCCAGCATTTT. Translation: CASSLARGQPQHF.

Notes on this clonotype: A clone one base away is much larger, so this may be a read error. CDR3 region: CASRWDTTAGELFF. In DNA form, the CDR3 reads TGCGCCAGCAGGTGGGACACCACCGCCGGGGAGCTGTTTTTT. The V call is TRBV5-1, the J call TRBJ2-2; D is possibly TRBD1 (6 bases). This CDR3 is 14 amino acids long. V was trimmed by 5 bases and J by 6 bases, leaving 14 bases between them. The germline V gene encodes CDR1 SGHRS and CDR2 YFSETQ.

This clonotype was seen a few times. This CDR3 reads CASGLTGGTGGYTF. Here the CDR3 DNA reads TGTGCTAGTGGTTTGACAGGGGGGACGGGCGGCTACACCTTC. V is TRBV12-5 and J is TRBJ1-2; the match to TRBD1 covers 8 bases. The CDR3 totals 14 residues. Losses at the gene ends were 2 bases for V and 8 bases for J; bases not matched to a gene: 7. CDR1 LGHNT and CDR2 FRNRAP come from the germline V gene.

This clonotype was seen only a few times. This sequence joins TRBV24-1 and TRBJ2-1; D gene unclear. The CDR3 runs to 13 residues. The germline V gene has CDR1 KGHDR and CDR2 SFDVKD. The V gene lost 3 bases and the J gene lost 3 bases, with 5 bases spanning the gap. In nucleotides, the CDR3 is TGTGCCACCAGTGATCCAGGCTACAATGAGCAGTTCTTC. Translating it yields CATSDPGYNEQFF.

The table lists this clonotype with a few counts. The J gene is TRBJ1-5, the V gene TRBV5-1; D ambiguous. Deletions cut 5 bases from V and 1 base from J, with 7 bases between. CDR3 length equals 13 residues. Germline values: CDR1 SGHRS, CDR2 YFSETQ. The CDR3 DNA follows: TGCGCCAGCAGGTTAGGCAGCAATCAGCCCCAGCATTTT. This sequence encodes CASRLGSNQPQHF.